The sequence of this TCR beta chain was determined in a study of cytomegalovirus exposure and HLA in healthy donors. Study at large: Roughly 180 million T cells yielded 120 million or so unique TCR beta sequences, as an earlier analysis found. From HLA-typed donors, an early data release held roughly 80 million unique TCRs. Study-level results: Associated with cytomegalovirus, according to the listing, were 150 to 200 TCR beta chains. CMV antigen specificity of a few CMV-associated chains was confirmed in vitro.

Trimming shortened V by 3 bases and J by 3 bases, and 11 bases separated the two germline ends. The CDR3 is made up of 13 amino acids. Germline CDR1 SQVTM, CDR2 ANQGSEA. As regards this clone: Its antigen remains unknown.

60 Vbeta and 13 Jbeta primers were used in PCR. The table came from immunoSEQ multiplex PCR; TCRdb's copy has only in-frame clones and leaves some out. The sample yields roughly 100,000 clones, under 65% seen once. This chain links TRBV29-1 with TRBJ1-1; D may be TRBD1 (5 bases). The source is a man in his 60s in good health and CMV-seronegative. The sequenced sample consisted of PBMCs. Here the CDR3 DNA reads TGCAGCGTTGACCGCGGGGCTCACACTGAAGCTTTCTTT. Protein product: CSVDRGAHTEAFF.